Included here is one T cell receptor (beta chain) sequence, with context. V lost 2 bases, J lost 1 base, and 17 bases lay in between. The CDR3 is 17 residues long. Germline V gene sequence: CDR1 SGHVS, CDR2 FQNEAQ. This sample was included in a study of T cells in Graves' hyperthyroidism and ophthalmopathy. Authors of the study amplified TCR beta CDR3 regions from RNA transcripts. The HTBI primer set served for first-round RT-PCR of the TCR CDR3. TCRdb itself ran the multiplex PCR reads through MiXCR, one entry per CDR3 protein. The profile shows about 640,000 distinct CDR3 sequences, around 21% of them singletons.

The sequenced sample was blood. The sequence derives from a man aged 25 to 40 with Graves' ophthalmopathy. This chain connects TRBV7-8 to TRBJ1-1; D remains ambiguous. The CDR3: CASSLRVQVFQNTEAFF. In DNA form, the CDR3 reads TGTGCCAGCAGCTTAAGGGTCCAGGTCTTTCAGAACACTGAAGCTTTCTTT.